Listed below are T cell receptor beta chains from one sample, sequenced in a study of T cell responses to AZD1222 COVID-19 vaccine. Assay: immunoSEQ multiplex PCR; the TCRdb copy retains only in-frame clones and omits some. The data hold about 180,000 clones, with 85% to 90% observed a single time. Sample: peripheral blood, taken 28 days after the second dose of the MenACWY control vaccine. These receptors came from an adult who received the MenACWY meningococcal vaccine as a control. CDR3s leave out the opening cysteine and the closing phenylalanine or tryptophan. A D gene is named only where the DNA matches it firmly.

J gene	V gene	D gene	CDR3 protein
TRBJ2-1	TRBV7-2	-	ASSLRDRSAYNEQF
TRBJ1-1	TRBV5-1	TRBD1	ASSSRTGNAAEAF
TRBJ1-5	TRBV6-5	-	ATEAGTSNQPQH
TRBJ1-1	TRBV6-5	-	ASSRHDSPNTEAF
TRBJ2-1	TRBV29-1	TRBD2	SAMRGVSYNEQF
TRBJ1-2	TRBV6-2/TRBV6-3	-	ASSYLKHFGYT
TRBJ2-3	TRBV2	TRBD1	ASRRQQGTDTQY
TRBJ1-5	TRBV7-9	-	ASSFSDQPQH
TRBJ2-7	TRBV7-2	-	ASSFRETETSYEQY
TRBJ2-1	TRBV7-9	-	ASSPDGGQEQF
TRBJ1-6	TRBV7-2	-	ASSLNRHSPLH
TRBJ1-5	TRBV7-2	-	ASSREGVPNQPQH
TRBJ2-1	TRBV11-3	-	ASSLYSARYNEQF
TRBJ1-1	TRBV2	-	ASSDAGPPEAF
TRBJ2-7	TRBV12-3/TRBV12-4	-	ASRVSYEQY
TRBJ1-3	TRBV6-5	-	ASSYSGGGVGNTIY
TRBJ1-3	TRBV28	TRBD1	ASSSPARQGKNTIY
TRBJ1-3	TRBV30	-	AWGSYPSGNTIY
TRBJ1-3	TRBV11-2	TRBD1	ASSLAGAGGANTIY
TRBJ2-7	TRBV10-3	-	AISESYGQY
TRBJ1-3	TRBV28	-	ASSLWASGNTIY
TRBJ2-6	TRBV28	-	ASGGSSRSGANVLT
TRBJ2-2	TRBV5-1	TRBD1	ASSLNSDRATNTGELF
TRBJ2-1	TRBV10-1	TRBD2	ASSEWVAGGPSEQF
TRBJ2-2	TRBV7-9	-	ASSPPEDTGELF
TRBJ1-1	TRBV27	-	ASIAGNTEAF
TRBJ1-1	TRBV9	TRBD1	ASSVNRGVDTEAF
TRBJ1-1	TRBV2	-	ASNQYTEAF
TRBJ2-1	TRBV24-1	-	ATSELDGEQF
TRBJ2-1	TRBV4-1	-	ASSQEPHNEQF
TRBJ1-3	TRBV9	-	ASSAVLSGNTIY
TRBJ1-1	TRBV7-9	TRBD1	ASSSSGQGNTEAF
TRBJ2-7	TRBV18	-	ASSTQENPYEQY
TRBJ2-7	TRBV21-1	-	ASSKRDRGLGEQY
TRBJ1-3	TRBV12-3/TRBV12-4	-	ASSWDSGNTIY
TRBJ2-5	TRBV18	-	ASSLVVAVSQETQY
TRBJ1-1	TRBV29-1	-	SVERGSTTEAF
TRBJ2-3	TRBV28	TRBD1	ASSPPGQGLPDTQY
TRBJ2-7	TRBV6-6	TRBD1	ASSPDREASYEQY
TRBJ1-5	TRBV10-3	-	ATGTEVGQPQH
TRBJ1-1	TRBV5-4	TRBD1	ASSLATGGYTEAF
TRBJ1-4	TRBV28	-	ASRTLPDGGEKLF
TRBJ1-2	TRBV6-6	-	ASSSATATNYGYT
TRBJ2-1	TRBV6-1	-	ASRDFTYNEQF
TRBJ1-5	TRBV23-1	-	ASSQSPGDQPQH
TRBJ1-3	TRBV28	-	ASSPPTGVSGNTIY
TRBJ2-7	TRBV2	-	ASSDPRAEQY
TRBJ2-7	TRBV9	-	ASSPLQGNNEQY
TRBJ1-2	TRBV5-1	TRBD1	ASSRDRDYGYT
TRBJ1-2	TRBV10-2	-	ASMTGDATNYGYT
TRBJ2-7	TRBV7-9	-	ASSLQGVGEQY
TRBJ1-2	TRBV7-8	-	ASSLGPQQGYT
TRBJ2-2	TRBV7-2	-	ASSLLTRVAGELF
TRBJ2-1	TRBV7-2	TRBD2	ASSLAGSGRPPYNEQF
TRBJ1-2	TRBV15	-	ATSRGQLGGYT
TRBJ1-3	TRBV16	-	ASSQFTPNSGNTIY